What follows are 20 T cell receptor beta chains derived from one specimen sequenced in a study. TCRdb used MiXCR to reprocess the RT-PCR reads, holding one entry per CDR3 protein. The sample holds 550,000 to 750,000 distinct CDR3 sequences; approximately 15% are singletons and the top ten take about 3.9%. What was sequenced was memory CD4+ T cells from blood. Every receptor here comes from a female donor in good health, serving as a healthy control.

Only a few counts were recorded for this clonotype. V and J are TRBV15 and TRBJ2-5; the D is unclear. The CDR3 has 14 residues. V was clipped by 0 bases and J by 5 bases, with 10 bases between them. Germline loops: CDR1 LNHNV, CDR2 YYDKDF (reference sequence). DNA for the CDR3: TGTGCCACCAGCAGAGATCTACTGCTGGAGACCCAGTACTTC. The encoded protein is CATSRDLLLETQYF.

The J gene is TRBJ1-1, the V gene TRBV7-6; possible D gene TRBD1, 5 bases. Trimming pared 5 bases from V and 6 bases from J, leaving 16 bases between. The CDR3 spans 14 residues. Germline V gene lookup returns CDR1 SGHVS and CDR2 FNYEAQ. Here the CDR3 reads CASSVQGSSAEAFF. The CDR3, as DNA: TGTGCCAGCAGCGTCCAGGGAAGTAGCGCTGAAGCTTTCTTT.

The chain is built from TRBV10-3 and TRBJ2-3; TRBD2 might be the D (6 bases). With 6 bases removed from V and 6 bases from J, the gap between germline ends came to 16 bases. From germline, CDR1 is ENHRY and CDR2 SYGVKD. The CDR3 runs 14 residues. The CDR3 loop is CAIRLAGGLDTQYF. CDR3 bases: TGTGCCATCAGACTAGCAGGAGGGCTCGATACGCAGTATTTT.

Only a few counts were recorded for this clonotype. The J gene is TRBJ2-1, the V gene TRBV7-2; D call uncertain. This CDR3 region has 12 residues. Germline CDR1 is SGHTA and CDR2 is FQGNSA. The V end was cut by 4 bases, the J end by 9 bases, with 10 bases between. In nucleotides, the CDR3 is TGTGCCAGCAGCTCCCCAGTCGGTGAGCAGTTCTTC. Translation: CASSSPVGEQFF.

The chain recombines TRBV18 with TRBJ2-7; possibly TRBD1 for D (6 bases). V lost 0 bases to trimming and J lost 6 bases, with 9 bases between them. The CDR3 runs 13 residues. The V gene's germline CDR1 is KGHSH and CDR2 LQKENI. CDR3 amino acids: CASSPPGAREQYF. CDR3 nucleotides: TGTGCCAGCTCACCACCGGGGGCCCGCGAGCAGTACTTC.

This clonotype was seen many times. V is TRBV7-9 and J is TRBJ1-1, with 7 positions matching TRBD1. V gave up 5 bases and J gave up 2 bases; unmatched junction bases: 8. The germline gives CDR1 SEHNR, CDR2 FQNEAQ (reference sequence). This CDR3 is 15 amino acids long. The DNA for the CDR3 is TGTGCCAGCAGCATAGACGGGACAGCTAACACTGAAGCTTTCTTT. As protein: CASSIDGTANTEAFF.

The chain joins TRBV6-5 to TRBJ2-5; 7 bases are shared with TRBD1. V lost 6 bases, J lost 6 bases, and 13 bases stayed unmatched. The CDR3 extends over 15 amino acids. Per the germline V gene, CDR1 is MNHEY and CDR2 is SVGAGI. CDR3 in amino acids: CASSPLQGRSQTQYF. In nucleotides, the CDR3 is TGTGCCAGCAGCCCTTTACAGGGGAGATCGCAGACCCAGTACTTC.

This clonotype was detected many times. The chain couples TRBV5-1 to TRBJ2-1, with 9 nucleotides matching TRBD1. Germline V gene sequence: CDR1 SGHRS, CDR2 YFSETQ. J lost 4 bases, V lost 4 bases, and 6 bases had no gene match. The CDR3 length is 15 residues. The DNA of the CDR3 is TGCGCCAGCAGCGACGGACAGGGGTTGTACAATGAGCAGTTCTTC. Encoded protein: CASSDGQGLYNEQFF. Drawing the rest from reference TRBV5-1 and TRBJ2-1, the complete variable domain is KAGVTQTPRYLIKTRGQQVTLSCSPISGHRSVSWYQQTPGQGLQFLFEYFSETQRNKGNFPGRFSGRQFSNSRSEMNVSTLELGDSALYLCASSDGQGLYNEQFFGPGTRLTVL.

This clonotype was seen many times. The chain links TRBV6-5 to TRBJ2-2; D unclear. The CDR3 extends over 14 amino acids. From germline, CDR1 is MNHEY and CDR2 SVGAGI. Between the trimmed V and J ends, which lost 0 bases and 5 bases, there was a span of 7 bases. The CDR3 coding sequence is TGTGCCAGCAGTTACTCCCCCAGTACCGGGGAGCTGTTTTTT. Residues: CASSYSPSTGELFF.

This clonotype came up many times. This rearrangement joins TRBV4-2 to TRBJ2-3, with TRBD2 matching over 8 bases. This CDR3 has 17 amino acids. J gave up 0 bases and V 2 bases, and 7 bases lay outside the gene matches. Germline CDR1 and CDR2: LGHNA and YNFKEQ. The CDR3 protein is CASSQPKRGTSTDTQYF. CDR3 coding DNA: TGTGCCAGCAGCCAACCAAAGCGGGGGACCAGCACAGATACGCAGTATTTT.

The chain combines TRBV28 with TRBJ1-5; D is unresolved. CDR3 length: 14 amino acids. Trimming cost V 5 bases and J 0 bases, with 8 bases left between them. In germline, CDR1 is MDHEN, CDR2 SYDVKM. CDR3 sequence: CASSQESSNQPQHF. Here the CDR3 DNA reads TGTGCCAGCAGTCAGGAAAGTAGCAATCAGCCCCAGCATTTT. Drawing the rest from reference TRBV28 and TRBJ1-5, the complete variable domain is DVKVTQSSRYLVKRTGEKVFLECVQDMDHENMFWYRQDPGLGLRLIYFSYDVKMKEKGDIPEGYSVSREKKERFSLILESASTNQTSMYLCASSQESSNQPQHFGDGTRLSIL.

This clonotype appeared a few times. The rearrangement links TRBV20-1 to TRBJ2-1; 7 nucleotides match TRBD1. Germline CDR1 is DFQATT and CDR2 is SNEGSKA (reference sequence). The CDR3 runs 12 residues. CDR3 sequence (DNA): TGCAGGGGGGACAGCGATCGCAATGAGCAGTTCTTC. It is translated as CRGDSDRNEQFF.

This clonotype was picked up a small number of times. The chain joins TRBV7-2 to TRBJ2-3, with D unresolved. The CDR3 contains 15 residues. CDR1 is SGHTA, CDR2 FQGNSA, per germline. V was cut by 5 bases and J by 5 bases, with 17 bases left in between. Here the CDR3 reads CASSLSPGSRDTQYF. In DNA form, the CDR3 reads TGTGCCAGCAGCCTATCCCCAGGTAGTAGAGATACGCAGTATTTT.

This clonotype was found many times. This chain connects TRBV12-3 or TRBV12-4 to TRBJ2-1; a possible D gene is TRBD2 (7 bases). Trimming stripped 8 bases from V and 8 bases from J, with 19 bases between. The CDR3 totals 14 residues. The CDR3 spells CASAWEGGLYEQFF. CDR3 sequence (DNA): TGTGCCAGCGCCTGGGAGGGGGGTCTGTATGAGCAGTTCTTC.

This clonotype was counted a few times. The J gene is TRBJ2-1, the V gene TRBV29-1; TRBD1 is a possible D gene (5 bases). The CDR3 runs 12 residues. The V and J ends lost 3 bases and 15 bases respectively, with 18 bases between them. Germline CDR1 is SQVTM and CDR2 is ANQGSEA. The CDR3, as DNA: TGCAGCGTTGAGTATTCCAGGGTGAACCCGTTCTTC. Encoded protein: CSVEYSRVNPFF.

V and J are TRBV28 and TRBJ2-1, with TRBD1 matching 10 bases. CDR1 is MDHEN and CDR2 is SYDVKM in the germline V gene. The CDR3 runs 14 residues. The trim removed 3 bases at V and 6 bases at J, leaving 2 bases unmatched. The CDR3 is CASSLGTGVNEQFF. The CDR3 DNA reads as TGTGCCAGCAGTTTGGGGACAGGGGTCAATGAGCAGTTCTTC.

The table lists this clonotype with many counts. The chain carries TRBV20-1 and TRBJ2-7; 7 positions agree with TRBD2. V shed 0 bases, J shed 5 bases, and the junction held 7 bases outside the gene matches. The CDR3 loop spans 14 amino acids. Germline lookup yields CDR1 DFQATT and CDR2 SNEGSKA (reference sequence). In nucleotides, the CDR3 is TGCAGTGCTAGAGATCCGCAGGGAGGGAACGAGCAGTACTTC. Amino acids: CSARDPQGGNEQYF.

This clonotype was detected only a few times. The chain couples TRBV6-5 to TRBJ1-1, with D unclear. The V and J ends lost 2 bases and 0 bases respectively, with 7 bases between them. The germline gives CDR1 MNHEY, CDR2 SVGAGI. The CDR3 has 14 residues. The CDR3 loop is CASSYAQLNTEAFF. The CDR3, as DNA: TGTGCCAGCAGTTACGCCCAGCTGAACACTGAAGCTTTCTTT.

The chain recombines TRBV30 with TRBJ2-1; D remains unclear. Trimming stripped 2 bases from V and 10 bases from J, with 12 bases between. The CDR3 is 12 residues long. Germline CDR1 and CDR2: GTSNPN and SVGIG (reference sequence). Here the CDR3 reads CAWSSNGKEQFF. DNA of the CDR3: TGTGCCTGGAGTAGTAATGGGAAGGAGCAGTTCTTC.

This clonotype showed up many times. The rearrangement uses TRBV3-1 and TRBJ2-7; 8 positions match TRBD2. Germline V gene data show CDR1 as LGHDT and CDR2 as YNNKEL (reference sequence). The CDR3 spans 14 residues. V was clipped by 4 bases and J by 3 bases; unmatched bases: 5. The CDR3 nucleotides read TGTGCCAGCAGCCTTCAAGCGGGGGACTACGAGCAGTACTTC. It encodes CASSLQAGDYEQYF.